This T cell receptor (beta chain) originates from a study of human T cells and chemical hapten exposure. Study-wide context: Per-sample variation in TCR yield stemmed mainly from small pooled library volume differences.

The authors' total RNA extraction used unfractionated whole blood. The library gave individual cDNA molecules unique molecular identifiers. TCRdb re-analysed the 5' RACE reads in MiXCR, keeping a single row per CDR3 protein. The data show tens of thousands of distinct CDR3 sequences, roughly 15% seen once. This CDR3 comprises 15 residues. With 8 bases clipped from V and 0 bases from J, the junction kept 7 bases outside the gene matches. The V gene's germline CDR1 is MNHEY and CDR2 SVGEGT. This receptor was identified in a female donor in good health. V and J are TRBV6-2 or TRBV6-3 and TRBJ2-1; the match to TRBD2 covers 7 bases. The CDR3 region is CASCPSGSSYNEQFF. The CDR3 DNA sequence: TGTGCCAGCTGCCCTAGCGGCAGCTCCTACAATGAGCAGTTCTTC.